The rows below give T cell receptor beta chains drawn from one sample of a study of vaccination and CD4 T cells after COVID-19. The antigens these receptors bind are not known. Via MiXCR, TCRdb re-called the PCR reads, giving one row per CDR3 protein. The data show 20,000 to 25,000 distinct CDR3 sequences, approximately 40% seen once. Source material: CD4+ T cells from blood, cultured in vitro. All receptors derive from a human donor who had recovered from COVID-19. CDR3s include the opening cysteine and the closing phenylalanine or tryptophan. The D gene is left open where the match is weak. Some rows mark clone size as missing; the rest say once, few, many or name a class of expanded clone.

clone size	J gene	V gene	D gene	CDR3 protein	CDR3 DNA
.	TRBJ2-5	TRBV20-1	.	CSRAVPETQYF	TGCAGCCGGGCGGTACCAGAGACCCAGTACTTC
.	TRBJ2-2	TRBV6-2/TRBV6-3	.	CASSPTHTGELFF	TGTGCCAGCAGTCCCACACACACCGGGGAGCTGTTTTTT
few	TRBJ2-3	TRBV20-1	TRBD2	CSARTSSTDTQYF	TGCAGTGCTAGGACTAGCAGCACAGATACGCAGTATTTT
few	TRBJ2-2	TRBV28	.	CASSSSGELFF	TGTGCCAGCAGTTCGTCTGGGGAGCTGTTTTTT
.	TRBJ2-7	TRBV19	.	CASSRSPGAYEQYF	TGTGCCAGTAGTAGGTCGCCGGGAGCCTACGAGCAGTACTTC
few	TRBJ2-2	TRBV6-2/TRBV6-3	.	CASSYQDLANTGELFF	TGTGCCAGCAGTTATCAGGACCTAGCGAACACCGGGGAGCTGTTTTTT
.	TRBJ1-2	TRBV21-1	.	CASSKVEGAGYTF	TGTGCCAGCAGCAAAGTTGAGGGGGCCGGCTACACCTTC
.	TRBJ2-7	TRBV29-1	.	CSVAVGGSYEQYF	TGCAGCGTTGCGGTGGGGGGTTCCTACGAGCAGTACTTC
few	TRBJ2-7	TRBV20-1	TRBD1	CSVTFGTGFSHEQYF	TGCAGTGTAACCTTCGGGACAGGATTTTCCCACGAGCAGTACTTC
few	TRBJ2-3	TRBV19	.	CASSMRGFTDTQYF	TGTGCCAGTAGTATGAGGGGGTTCACAGATACGCAGTATTTT
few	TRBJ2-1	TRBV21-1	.	CASSEPPPGTAAYNEQFF	TGTGCCAGCAGCGAGCCCCCTCCCGGGACAGCAGCCTACAATGAGCAGTTCTTC
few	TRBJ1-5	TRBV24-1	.	CATSAAQGNQPQHF	TGTGCCACCAGTGCAGCACAGGGCAATCAGCCCCAGCATTTT
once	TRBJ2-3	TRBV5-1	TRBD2	CASSLRFAGGPSRAGTDTQYF	TGCGCCAGCAGCTTGCGATTCGCGGGGGGGCCATCCCGAGCGGGCACAGATACGCAGTATTTT
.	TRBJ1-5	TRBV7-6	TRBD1	CASSEQGGSQPQHF	TGTGCCAGCAGCGAACAGGGGGGCTCTCAGCCCCAGCATTTT
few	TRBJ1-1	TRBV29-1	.	CSVDSGGGPRTEAFF	TGCAGCGTTGATAGTGGTGGGGGGCCTAGGACTGAAGCTTTCTTT
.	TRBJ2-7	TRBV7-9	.	CASSWGSGISYEQYF	TGCGCCAGCAGCTGGGGCTCCGGGATCTCCTACGAGCAGTACTTC
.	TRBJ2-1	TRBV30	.	CAWTDYNEQFF	TGTGCCTGGACGGACTACAATGAGCAGTTCTTC
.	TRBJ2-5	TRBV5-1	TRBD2	CASSSQLAGGETQYF	TGCGCCAGCAGCTCCCAACTAGCGGGGGGGGAGACCCAGTACTTC
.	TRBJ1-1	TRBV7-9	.	CASSSGPMGFAFF	TGTGCCAGCAGCTCGGGACCCATGGGCTTCGCTTTCTTT
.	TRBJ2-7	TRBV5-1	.	CASSMTVSGDEQYF	TGCGCCAGCAGTATGACAGTGTCAGGGGACGAGCAGTACTTC
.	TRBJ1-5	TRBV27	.	CASSLRPNNQPQHF	TGTGCCAGCAGTTTAAGGCCAAACAATCAGCCCCAGCATTTT
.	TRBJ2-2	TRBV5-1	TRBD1	CASSDRQGDTGELFF	TGCGCCAGCAGCGACCGACAGGGGGACACCGGGGAGCTGTTTTTT
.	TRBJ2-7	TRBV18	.	CASSPDRLIEQYF	TGTGCCAGCTCACCCGACAGGTTAATCGAGCAGTACTTC
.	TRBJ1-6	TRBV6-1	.	CASEGTGSNSPLHF	TGTGCCAGCGAGGGAACAGGATCTAATTCACCCCTCCACTTT
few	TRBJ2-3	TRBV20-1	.	CSATGAVGPTDTQYF	TGCAGTGCTACGGGGGCCGTTGGACCCACAGATACGCAGTATTTT
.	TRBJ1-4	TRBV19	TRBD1	CASRGKGAEEKLFF	TGTGCCAGTAGAGGAAAGGGGGCGGAAGAAAAACTGTTTTTT
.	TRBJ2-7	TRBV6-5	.	CASSYSPTAYEQYF	TGTGCCAGCAGTTACTCTCCCACAGCCTACGAGCAGTACTTC
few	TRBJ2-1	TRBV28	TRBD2	CASSTGAGGPYNEQFF	TGTGCCAGCAGTACGGGGGCGGGAGGGCCCTACAATGAGCAGTTCTTC
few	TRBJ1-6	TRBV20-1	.	CSAREGRGNPPLHF	TGCAGTGCTAGAGAGGGCAGGGGAAATCCACCCCTCCACTTT
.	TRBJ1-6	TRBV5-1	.	CASSFRSSYNSPLHF	TGCGCCAGCAGCTTTAGGAGCTCCTATAATTCACCCCTCCACTTT
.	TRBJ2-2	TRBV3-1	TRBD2	CASSQGGSHTGELFF	TGTGCCAGCAGCCAAGGCGGGAGCCACACCGGGGAGCTGTTTTTT
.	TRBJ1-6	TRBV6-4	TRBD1	CASSQTGESSPLHF	TGTGCCAGCAGTCAGACAGGGGAGAGTTCACCCCTCCACTTT
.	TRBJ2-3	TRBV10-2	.	CACALTGTNTDTQYF	TGCGCCTGCGCGCTTACGGGGACGAACACAGATACGCAGTATTTT
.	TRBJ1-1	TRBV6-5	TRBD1	CASSSDSTFEQGLNTEAFF	TGTGCCAGCAGTTCAGATTCCACTTTCGAACAGGGGCTGAACACTGAAGCTTTCTTT
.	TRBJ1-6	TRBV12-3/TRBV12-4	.	CASSFSGSNSPLHF	TGTGCCAGCAGTTTCTCGGGGTCGAATTCACCCCTCCACTTT
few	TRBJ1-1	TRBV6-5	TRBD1	CASSYQGANTEAFF	TGTGCCAGCAGTTACCAGGGGGCGAACACTGAAGCTTTCTTT
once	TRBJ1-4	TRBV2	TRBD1	CASSVQGAGEKLFF	TGTGCCAGCAGTGTACAGGGGGCGGGTGAAAAACTGTTTTTT
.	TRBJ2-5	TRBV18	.	CASSPPGARETQYF	TGTGCCAGCTCACCACCCGGTGCCCGCGAGACCCAGTACTTC
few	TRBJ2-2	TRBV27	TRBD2	CASSLSGLGYTGELFF	TGTGCCAGCAGTTTATCGGGACTAGGATACACCGGGGAGCTGTTTTTT
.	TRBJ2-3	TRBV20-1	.	CSARVKHGDTQYF	TGCAGTGCTAGAGTTAAGCATGGAGATACGCAGTATTTT
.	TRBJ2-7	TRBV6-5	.	CASSYNGGPPYEQYF	TGTGCCAGCAGTTACAACGGGGGCCCCCCATACGAGCAGTACTTC
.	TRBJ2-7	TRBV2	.	CASERDSPYEQYF	TGTGCCAGCGAAAGGGACTCCCCCTACGAGCAGTACTTC
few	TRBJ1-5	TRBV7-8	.	CASSLDRVRTVSNQPQHF	TGTGCCAGCAGCTTAGATCGAGTACGGACAGTTAGCAATCAGCCCCAGCATTTT
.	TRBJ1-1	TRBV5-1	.	CASSYAGLLTEAFF	TGCGCCAGCAGTTACGCAGGGTTACTCACTGAAGCTTTCTTT
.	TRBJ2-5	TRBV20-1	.	CSARAGRETQYF	TGCAGTGCTAGAGCGGGGCGAGAGACCCAGTACTTC
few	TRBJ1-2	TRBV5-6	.	CASSLAGGYTF	TGTGCCAGCAGCTTGGCAGGTGGCTACACCTTC
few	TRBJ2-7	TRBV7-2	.	CASSTVGGGAYEQYF	TGTGCCAGCAGCACCGTGGGAGGAGGCGCCTACGAGCAGTACTTC
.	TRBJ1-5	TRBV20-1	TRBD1	CSARTGSGQPQHF	TGCAGTGCTAGGACAGGGTCTGGGCAGCCCCAGCATTTT
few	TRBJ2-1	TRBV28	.	CASSSKETHNEQFF	TGTGCCAGCAGTTCGAAGGAGACTCACAATGAGCAGTTCTTC
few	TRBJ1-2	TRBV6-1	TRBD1	CASSPRGRGRVYGYTF	TGTGCCAGCAGTCCGCGGGGTAGGGGGCGGGTCTATGGCTACACCTTC
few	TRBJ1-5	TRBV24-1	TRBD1	CATSEGTGSNQPQHF	TGTGCCACCAGTGAGGGGACAGGGAGCAATCAGCCCCAGCATTTT
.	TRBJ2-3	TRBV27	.	CASSPLPGPTDTQYF	TGTGCCAGCAGTCCACTCCCCGGACCCACAGATACGCAGTATTTT
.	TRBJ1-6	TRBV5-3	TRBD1	CARSGTQGARDSPLHF	TGTGCCAGAAGCGGGACTCAGGGGGCGCGGGATTCACCCCTCCACTTT
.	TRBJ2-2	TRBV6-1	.	CASSGGRMRTGELFF	TGTGCCAGCAGTGGAGGGAGAATGAGGACCGGGGAGCTGTTTTTT
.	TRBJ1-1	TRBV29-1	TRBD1	CSVGQRTGATEAFF	TGCAGCGTTGGACAGAGGACAGGGGCCACTGAAGCTTTCTTT
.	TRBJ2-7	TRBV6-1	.	CASIGDLYEQYF	TGTGCCAGCATCGGGGATCTCTACGAGCAGTACTTC
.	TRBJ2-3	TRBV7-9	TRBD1	CAVGQGGDTQYF	TGTGCCGTGGGACAGGGTGGGGATACGCAGTATTTT
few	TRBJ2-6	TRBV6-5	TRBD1	CASSYYAAGTGPNSGANVLTF	TGTGCCAGCAGTTACTACGCTGCAGGGACAGGACCTAACTCTGGGGCCAACGTCCTGACTTTC
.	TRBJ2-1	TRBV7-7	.	CASSFKDGNNEQFF	TGTGCTAGCAGCTTCAAGGACGGAAACAATGAGCAGTTCTTC
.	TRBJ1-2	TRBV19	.	CASSIVSRNAAGYTF	TGTGCCAGTAGTATAGTTTCGAGGAATGCGGCTGGCTACACCTTC